This TCR beta chain came from a study of early T cells in non-severe SARS-CoV-2 infection. On the study more broadly: Sequencing of unsorted whole blood was done on bulk RNA, leaving chains unpaired. The study, taken as a whole, reports: Anti-spike CD8 responses were favored by VDJdb matching, which missed private and CD4 specificities.

Only a few counts were recorded for this clonotype. What it binds is not known. Germline CDR1 MNHEY, CDR2 SVGEGT. The germline V and J ends were trimmed by 4 bases and 8 bases, with 12 bases remaining between them. The CDR3 has 13 residues. As part of library construction, unique molecular identifiers were attached to individual cDNA molecules. TCRdb itself ran the 5' RACE reads through MiXCR, one entry per CDR3 protein. The data show over 80,000 distinct CDR3 sequences, less than 15% seen once. The chain is built from TRBV6-2 or TRBV6-3 and TRBJ1-5, with D tentatively TRBD1 (5 bases). The clonotype originates from an adult who was a healthcare worker with PCR-confirmed SARS-CoV-2 infection or an uninfected control (not recorded which). This sample comprised whole blood, obtained at baseline. This CDR3 is CASSLAGLEPQHF. DNA of the CDR3: TGTGCCAGCAGTTTGGCAGGGTTGGAGCCCCAGCATTTT.